The 8 T cell receptor beta chains presented below share a single source sample, sequenced in a study of CD8 T cells in ankylosing spondylitis. TCRdb processed the 5' RACE reads anew with MiXCR; each CDR3 protein has one entry. The table has about 240,000 distinct CDR3 sequences, less than 10% seen once. Material: blood, either unsorted or a sorted T cell fraction (not recorded which). The origin of the receptors is a male donor with ankylosing spondylitis or in good health (not recorded which).

There are many counts of this clonotype. The chain recombines TRBV12-3 or TRBV12-4 with TRBJ1-1; 9 bases are a match to TRBD1. The CDR3 covers 16 residues. V lost 6 bases to trimming and J lost 5 bases; unmatched junction nucleotides: 13. The CDR3 nucleotides are TGTGCCAGCAGCTCCCCGGGACAGGGTTTTAGGACTGAAGCTTTCTTT. Amino acid sequence: CASSSPGQGFRTEAFF.

This clonotype was detected ten times or more. The rearrangement joins TRBV15 to TRBJ2-6, with 9 bases aligning to TRBD2. The germline gives CDR1 LNHNV, CDR2 YYDKDF (reference sequence). The CDR3 is 20 amino acids. V gave up 0 bases and J gave up 2 bases; unmatched junction bases: 11. CDR3: CATSRDRFSGRGAGANVLTF. The DNA of the CDR3 is TGTGCCACCAGCAGAGATCGTTTTAGCGGGAGAGGAGCTGGGGCCAACGTCCTGACTTTC.

This clonotype was recorded at least ten times. This chain links TRBV21-1 with TRBJ2-6; TRBD1 was called by the table and not checked on the DNA. TRBV21-1 is recorded as a pseudogene. The CDR3 has 17 residues. Here the CDR3 DNA reads TGTGCCAGCAGCATGAGCAGGGTTAGCTCTGGGGCCAACGTCCTGACTTTC. Protein sequence: CASSMSRVSSGANVLTF.

This clonotype was seen at least ten times. This rearrangement joins TRBV12-3 or TRBV12-4 to TRBJ1-2; 10 nucleotides agree with TRBD1. Losses at the gene ends were 7 bases for V and 4 bases for J; bases not matched to a gene: 9. The CDR3 runs 15 residues. The CDR3 nucleotides read TGTGCCAGCACCTCCCCGGGACAGGGGAGCTATGGCTACACCTTC. This sequence encodes CASTSPGQGSYGYTF.

This clonotype has a count of ten or more. The rearrangement joins TRBV27 to TRBJ1-1; D perhaps matches TRBD1 (5 bases). Germline lookup yields CDR1 MNHEY and CDR2 SMNVEV (reference sequence). The germline V and J ends were trimmed by 10 bases and 3 bases, with 18 bases remaining between them. This CDR3 has 14 amino acids. CDR3 bases: TGTGCCACCGGAAAGACGGTAGGGGACACTGAAGCTTTCTTT. Translation: CATGKTVGDTEAFF.

This clonotype was found many times. This chain connects TRBV7-2 to TRBJ2-1; 9 positions match TRBD2. The germline V gene encodes CDR1 SGHTA and CDR2 FQGNSA. CDR3 length: 15 residues. V shed 7 bases and J 8 bases; nucleotides not matched to a gene: 12. CDR3 in DNA: TGTGCCAGCATTTTAGCGGGAGCCGGGAGCGATGAGCAGTTCTTC. Its protein is CASILAGAGSDEQFF.

This clonotype was seen repeatedly, ten times or more. The rearrangement links TRBV10-3 to TRBJ1-1, with TRBD1 identical over 8 bases. Germline trimming cut 6 bases from V and 5 bases from J; bases unmatched to any gene: 5. CDR3 length equals 13 residues. CDR1 ENHRY and CDR2 SYGVKD come from the germline V gene. CDR3 residues: CAIRGQEGTEAFF. Here the CDR3 DNA reads TGTGCCATCAGGGGACAGGAGGGGACTGAAGCTTTCTTT.

This clonotype was observed at least ten times. This CDR3 reads CATRDSGGDTQYF. CDR3 sequence (DNA): TGTGCCACCAGAGATAGTGGGGGAGATACGCAGTATTTT. V usage is TRBV15 and J usage is TRBJ2-3; D possibly uses TRBD1 or TRBD2 (5 bases each). Per germline, CDR1 LNHNV and CDR2 YYDKDF (reference sequence). CDR3 size: 13 residues. Trimming took 6 bases from V and 5 from J, leaving 12 bases between them.